These 3 T cell receptor beta chains were sequenced from one sample in a study of blood T cell repertoires in COVID-19. Using immunoSEQ multiplex PCR, the repertoire was profiled, and TCRdb retains in-frame clones only, with some absent. This repertoire shows more than 85,000 clones, approximately 92% found once; its top ten account for approximately 2%. The sample taken for sequencing was peripheral blood. Receptor source: a woman in her forties or fifties with COVID-19, enrolled during active disease.

CDR3: CASSRTFLPQHF. The CDR3 coding sequence is TGTGCCAGCAGCCGCACATTTTTGCCCCAGCATTTT. V is TRBV12-3 or TRBV12-4 and J is TRBJ1-5; D gene uncertain. Trimming left V 6 bases short and J 9 bases short, with 12 bases between. The CDR3 runs to 12 residues.

The rearrangement links TRBV2 to TRBJ2-7; a weak D match, TRBD1 (5 bases). Trimming took off 5 bases at V and 0 bases at J, with 11 bases between the two ends. The CDR3 length is 14 residues. Germline V gene lookup returns CDR1 SNHLY and CDR2 FYNNEI. CDR3 amino acids: CASSLDIRSYEQYF. CDR3 DNA: TGTGCCAGCAGTTTGGACATTCGCTCCTACGAGCAGTACTTC.

This chain joins TRBV7-6 and TRBJ1-5; no clear D. The CDR3 loop spans 14 amino acids. With 5 bases removed from V and 7 bases from J, the gap between germline ends came to 15 bases. Germline V lookup: CDR1 SGHVS, CDR2 FNYEAQ. Here the CDR3 DNA reads TGTGCCAGCAGCCACGGTTCGGGGATGCAGCCCCAGCATTTT. Translation gives CASSHGSGMQPQHF.